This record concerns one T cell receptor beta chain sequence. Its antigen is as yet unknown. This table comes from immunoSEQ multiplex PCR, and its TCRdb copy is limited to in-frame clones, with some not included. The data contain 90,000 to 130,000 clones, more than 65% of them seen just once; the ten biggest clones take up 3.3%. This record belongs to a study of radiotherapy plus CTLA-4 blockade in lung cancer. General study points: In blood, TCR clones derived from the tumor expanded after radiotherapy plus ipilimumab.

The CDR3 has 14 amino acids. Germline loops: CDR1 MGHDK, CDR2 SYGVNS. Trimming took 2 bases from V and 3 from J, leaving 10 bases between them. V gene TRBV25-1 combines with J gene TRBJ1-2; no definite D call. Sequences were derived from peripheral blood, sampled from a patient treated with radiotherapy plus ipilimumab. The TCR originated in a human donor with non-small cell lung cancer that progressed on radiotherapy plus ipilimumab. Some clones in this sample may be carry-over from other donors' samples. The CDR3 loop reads CASSEAPHDYGYTF. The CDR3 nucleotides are TGTGCCAGCAGTGAAGCACCCCACGACTATGGCTACACCTTC.